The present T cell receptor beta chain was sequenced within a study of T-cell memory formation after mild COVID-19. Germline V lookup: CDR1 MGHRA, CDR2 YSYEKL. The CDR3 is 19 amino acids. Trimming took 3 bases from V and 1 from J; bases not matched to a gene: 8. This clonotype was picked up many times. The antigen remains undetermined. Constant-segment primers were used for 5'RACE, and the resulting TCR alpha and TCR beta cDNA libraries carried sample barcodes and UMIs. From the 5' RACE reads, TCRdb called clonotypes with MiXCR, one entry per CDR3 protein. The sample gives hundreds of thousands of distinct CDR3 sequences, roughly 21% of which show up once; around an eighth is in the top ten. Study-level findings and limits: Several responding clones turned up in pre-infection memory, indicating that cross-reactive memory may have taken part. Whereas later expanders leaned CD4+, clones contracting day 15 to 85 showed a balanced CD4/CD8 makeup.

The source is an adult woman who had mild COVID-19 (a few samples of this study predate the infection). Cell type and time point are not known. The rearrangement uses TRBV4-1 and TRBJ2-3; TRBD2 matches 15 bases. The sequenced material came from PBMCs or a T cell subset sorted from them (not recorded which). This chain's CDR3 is CASSHRPGTSGGRTDTQYF. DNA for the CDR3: TGCGCCAGCAGCCATCGTCCCGGGACTAGCGGGGGGCGCACAGATACGCAGTATTTT.